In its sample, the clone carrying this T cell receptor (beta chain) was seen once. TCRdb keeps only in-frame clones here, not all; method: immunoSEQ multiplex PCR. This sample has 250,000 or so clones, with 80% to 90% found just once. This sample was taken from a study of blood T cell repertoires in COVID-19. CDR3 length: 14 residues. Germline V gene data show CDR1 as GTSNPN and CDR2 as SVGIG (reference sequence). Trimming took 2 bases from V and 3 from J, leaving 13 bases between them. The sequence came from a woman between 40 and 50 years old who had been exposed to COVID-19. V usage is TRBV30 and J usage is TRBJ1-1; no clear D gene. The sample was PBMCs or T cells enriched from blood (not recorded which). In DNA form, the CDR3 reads TGTGCCTGGAGTTCCTGGCGGGCGGACACTGAAGCTTTCTTT. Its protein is CAWSSWRADTEAFF.